This is a list of T cell receptor beta chains from one sample in a study of cytomegalovirus exposure and HLA in healthy donors. Some clones are missing from TCRdb's copy, which holds only in-frame ones; the method was immunoSEQ multiplex PCR. The sample records over 75,000 clones, around 9.6% being singletons. The sample comprised PBMCs. Source of these receptors: a man over 45 in good health and CMV-seropositive. CDR3s include the opening cysteine and the closing phenylalanine or tryptophan. A D gene is named only where the DNA matches it firmly. Rows may omit the clone size; those that give it use once, few, many or a size class.

TRBJ2-1 TRBV5-1 TRBD1 NA CASSLPGGSYNEQFF TGCGCCAGCAGCTTGCCAGGGGGCTCCTACAATGAGCAGTTCTTC
TRBJ2-7 TRBV18 NA few CASSPPGLQEQYF TGTGCCAGCTCACCGCCGGGACTCCAGGAGCAGTACTTC
TRBJ2-2 TRBV10-3 TRBD2 few CAITPSGRLDTGELFF TGTGCCATCACTCCTAGCGGGAGGTTGGACACCGGGGAGCTGTTTTTT
TRBJ1-2 TRBV5-8 TRBD1 medium-sized CASSRGQGAGYTF TGTGCCAGCAGCCGAGGACAGGGGGCAGGCTACACCTTC
TRBJ2-3 TRBV16 NA NA CASSQLGVGTEATDTQYF TGTGCCAGCAGCCAATTAGGGGTCGGTACAGAGGCCACAGATACGCAGTATTTT
TRBJ2-7 TRBV6-1 NA few CASSERDPSTYEQYF TGTGCCAGCAGTGAGCGGGACCCCTCTACCTACGAGCAGTACTTC
TRBJ2-3 TRBV2 TRBD1 NA CASSQDRGPTDTQYF TGTGCCAGCAGCCAGGACAGGGGCCCCACAGATACGCAGTATTTT
TRBJ2-1 TRBV5-1 NA few CASSTSEEGEQFF TGCGCCAGCAGTACGTCAGAGGAGGGGGAGCAGTTCTTC
TRBJ2-3 TRBV30 TRBD2 few CAWSREAVAGADTQYF TGTGCCTGGAGTAGAGAGGCTGTAGCGGGAGCGGATACGCAGTATTTT
TRBJ1-4 TRBV2 NA NA CASSDRIGNEKLFF TGTGCCAGCAGTGATAGGATCGGGAATGAAAAACTGTTTTTT
TRBJ1-5 TRBV7-9 TRBD1 NA CASSQSAGGRGNQPQHF TGTGCCAGCAGCCAAAGCGCAGGGGGCCGGGGCAATCAGCCCCAGCATTTT
TRBJ2-3 TRBV2 TRBD2 NA CASSEDLAGDTQYF TGTGCCAGCAGTGAAGATCTAGCGGGTGATACGCAGTATTTT
TRBJ2-5 TRBV28 TRBD1 NA CASSPTTGTGGPGRETQYF TGTGCCAGCAGTCCGACGACCGGGACAGGGGGCCCGGGTAGGGAGACCCAGTACTTC
TRBJ2-3 TRBV20-1 NA few CSAGLADTQYF TGCAGTGCGGGGCTGGCAGATACGCAGTATTTT
TRBJ2-3 TRBV6-6 NA few CASSYSGVAGTDTQYF TGTGCCAGCAGTTACTCCGGGGTAGCGGGCACAGATACGCAGTATTTT
TRBJ2-1 TRBV29-1 NA few CSVEGRSSYNEQFF TGCAGCGTTGAGGGCAGAAGCTCCTACAATGAGCAGTTCTTC
TRBJ1-6 TRBV4-2 NA NA CASSQDREGSPLHF TGTGCCAGCAGCCAAGACAGGGAGGGCTCACCCCTCCACTTT
TRBJ2-5 TRBV5-1 NA NA CASSLTGLYQETQYF TGCGCCAGCAGCTTGACAGGCCTGTACCAAGAGACCCAGTACTTC
TRBJ2-3 TRBV6-5 TRBD1 few CASRSGTGRTDTQYF TGTGCCAGCAGGTCCGGGACAGGGCGCACAGATACGCAGTATTTT
TRBJ2-7 TRBV6-5 TRBD1 few CASSNRDRTYEQYF TGTGCCAGCAGTAACCGGGACAGAACCTACGAGCAGTACTTC
TRBJ1-1 TRBV29-1 TRBD1 few CSVDRDRRELGAFF TGCAGCGTTGACCGGGACAGACGAGAACTGGGAGCTTTCTTT
TRBJ1-1 TRBV7-9 TRBD1 few CASSPDRAMNTEAFF TGTGCCAGCAGCCCGGACAGGGCGATGAACACTGAAGCTTTCTTT
TRBJ2-1 TRBV27 NA NA CASSPGTGAYNEQFF TGTGCCAGCAGTCCGGGGACGGGAGCCTACAATGAGCAGTTCTTC
TRBJ1-6 TRBV7-3 TRBD1 NA CASSLDRVGSPLHF TGTGCCAGCAGCTTGGACAGGGTGGGTTCACCCCTCCACTTT
TRBJ2-3 TRBV2 TRBD2 few CASSGRFREGSDTQYF TGTGCCAGCAGTGGAAGGTTCCGGGAGGGGTCAGATACGCAGTATTTT
TRBJ1-5 TRBV28 NA NA CASSFSGQPQHF TGTGCCAGCAGTTTCTCGGGGCAGCCCCAGCATTTT
TRBJ2-1 TRBV7-2 NA few CASSLAPQGAPNNEQFF TGTGCCAGCAGCTTAGCGCCCCAAGGAGCCCCAAACAATGAGCAGTTCTTC
TRBJ1-1 TRBV6-4 NA many CASSERGNTEAFF TGTGCCAGCAGTGAAAGGGGGAACACTGAAGCTTTCTTT
TRBJ2-5 TRBV5-6 TRBD2 NA CASSGTGGLETQYF TGTGCCAGCAGCGGGACGGGAGGGTTGGAGACCCAGTACTTC
TRBJ2-5 TRBV5-4 TRBD1 few CASSWGQGVAETQYF TGTGCCAGCAGCTGGGGACAGGGGGTAGCAGAGACCCAGTACTTC
TRBJ2-1 TRBV30 TRBD2 NA CALRGLAGQSYNEQFF TGTGCCTTACGAGGACTAGCGGGACAATCCTACAATGAGCAGTTCTTC
TRBJ1-4 TRBV18 NA NA CASSLNRATNEKLFF TGTGCCAGCTCATTGAACAGGGCGACTAATGAAAAACTGTTTTTT
TRBJ2-1 TRBV11-3 TRBD1 NA CASSPGQTYNEQFF TGTGCCAGCAGCCCGGGACAGACCTACAATGAGCAGTTCTTC
TRBJ2-2 TRBV6-1 TRBD2 NA CASSERPGLAGVGTGELFF TGTGCCAGCAGTGAAAGACCGGGACTAGCGGGAGTAGGCACCGGGGAGCTGTTTTTT
TRBJ2-7 TRBV5-1 NA few CASSWGTSSSYEQYF TGCGCCAGCAGCTGGGGGACTTCGAGCTCCTACGAGCAGTACTTC
TRBJ1-2 TRBV28 NA few CASSLSAGYYGYTF TGTGCCAGCAGTTTATCCGCGGGCTACTATGGCTACACCTTC
TRBJ2-7 TRBV6-5 TRBD1 NA CASSYSTGAGYGQYF TGTGCCAGCAGTTACTCGACAGGGGCTGGATACGGGCAGTACTTC
TRBJ1-6 TRBV4-1 NA many CASSQDPYSPLHF TGCGCCAGCAGCCAAGATCCGTATTCACCCCTCCACTTT
TRBJ2-7 TRBV4-2 TRBD2 NA CASSRGGLAGGSYEQYF TGTGCCAGCAGCCGAGGCGGACTAGCGGGAGGATCCTACGAGCAGTACTTC
TRBJ1-5 TRBV7-8 NA NA CASSLGQSSPSF TGTGCCAGCAGCTTAGGACAGTCCTCCCCGAGTTTT
TRBJ2-3 TRBV27 TRBD1 NA CASSAGTGVDTQYF TGTGCCAGCAGTGCAGGGACAGGGGTTGATACGCAGTATTTT
TRBJ2-1 TRBV6-6 NA few CASSFGGGLVNEQFF TGTGCCAGCAGTTTTGGGGGCGGGCTAGTCAATGAGCAGTTCTTC
TRBJ2-6 TRBV5-1 TRBD1 few CASSSTTGGASGANVLTF TGCGCCAGCAGCTCCACGACAGGGGGCGCCTCTGGGGCCAACGTCCTGACTTTC
TRBJ1-1 TRBV9 NA NA CASSAGHLNTEAFF TGTGCCAGCAGCGCCGGACACTTGAACACTGAAGCTTTCTTT
TRBJ1-5 TRBV27 TRBD1 few CASSPQDRAMGNQPQHF TGTGCCAGCAGTCCCCAAGACAGGGCGATGGGCAATCAGCCCCAGCATTTT
TRBJ1-2 TRBV27 NA few CASSLQGFWGYTF TGTGCCAGCAGTTTGCAGGGTTTTTGGGGCTACACCTTC
TRBJ2-3 TRBV9 NA NA CASSVGVGSTHTQYF TGTGCCAGCAGCGTAGGTGTCGGGAGCACGCATACGCAGTATTTT
TRBJ1-1 TRBV5-1 NA NA CASSLLPGANTEAFF TGCGCCAGCAGCTTGTTGCCAGGGGCGAACACTGAAGCTTTCTTT
TRBJ2-7 TRBV5-4 TRBD1 few CASSRDRGDEQYF TGTGCCAGCAGCCGGGACAGGGGGGACGAGCAGTACTTC
TRBJ1-3 TRBV11-2 NA few CASSLVSRTNSGNTIYF TGTGCCAGCAGCTTAGTCTCGCGGACAAACTCTGGAAACACCATATATTTT
TRBJ1-2 TRBV6-1 NA NA CASSEAIGGGYGYTF TGTGCCAGCAGTGAAGCGATTGGGGGGGGCTATGGCTACACCTTC
TRBJ1-3 TRBV6-6 NA medium-sized CASSYQSSGNTIYF TGTGCCAGCAGCTACCAGTCCTCTGGAAACACCATATATTTT
TRBJ1-5 TRBV5-1 TRBD1 NA CASSFTTGPNQPQHF TGCGCCAGCAGCTTTACGACAGGGCCCAATCAGCCCCAGCATTTT
TRBJ2-1 TRBV6-5 TRBD2 NA CASSRSSGRRDEQFF TGTGCCAGCAGTCGATCTAGCGGGAGACGGGATGAGCAGTTCTTC
TRBJ1-2 TRBV30 TRBD1 few CAWSVGGTERGYTF TGTGCCTGGAGTGTAGGGGGGACAGAACGGGGCTACACCTTC
TRBJ1-1 TRBV2 NA NA CASSVPGGMNTEAFF TGTGCCAGCAGTGTTCCGGGGGGGATGAACACTGAAGCTTTCTTT
TRBJ1-5 TRBV18 TRBD1 few CASSPMAGGAGRNQPQHF TGTGCCAGCTCACCAATGGCAGGGGGCGCGGGCCGCAATCAGCCCCAGCATTTT